Presented here are 21 T cell receptor beta chains from one specimen sequenced in a study of OX40 agonist ivuxolimab in advanced cancers. Some clones are missing from TCRdb's copy, which holds only in-frame ones; the method was immunoSEQ multiplex PCR. The sample holds approximately 75,000 clones, 78% seen once. Here the sequenced sample was CD4+ or CD8+ T cells sorted from blood, taken in a trial of the OX40 agonist ivuxolimab. The receptors were sampled from an adult with an advanced solid tumor such as melanoma, head and neck, liver or kidney cancer.

This chain connects TRBV18 to TRBJ2-7, with 8 bases matching TRBD2. Trimming removed 3 bases from V and 3 bases from J; junction bases left unmatched: 7. This CDR3 spans 15 amino acids. CDR1 KGHSH and CDR2 LQKENI come from the germline V gene. The CDR3 DNA is TGTGCCAGCTCACCCAGGCGGGGGGAAAGCTACGAGCAGTACTTC. It codes for CASSPRRGESYEQYF.

As regards this clone: Other DNA sequences in this sample translate to the same CDR3. V is TRBV14 and J is TRBJ1-1; D not certain. Trimming removed 5 bases from V and 4 bases from J, with 8 bases in between. CDR3 length: 12 amino acids. The germline gives CDR1 SGHDN, CDR2 FVKESK. For the CDR3, the DNA is TGTGCCAGCAGCAAGCAGAGCACTGAAGCTTTCTTT. Its protein is CASSKQSTEAFF.

This chain joins TRBV2 and TRBJ2-7, with D possibly being TRBD2 (6 bases). Trimming took off 6 bases at V and 4 bases at J, with 16 bases between the two ends. The CDR3 spans 14 residues. The germline V gene has CDR1 SNHLY and CDR2 FYNNEI. The CDR3 sequence is CASSRGGGRYEQYF. DNA of the CDR3: TGTGCCAGCAGCAGAGGTGGGGGGAGATACGAGCAGTACTTC.

This rearrangement joins TRBV20-1 to TRBJ2-3; possible D gene TRBD2, 5 bases. Germline lookup yields CDR1 DFQATT and CDR2 SNEGSKA (reference sequence). Trimming removed 6 bases at V and 4 bases at J, with 8 bases between. The CDR3 covers 11 residues. The CDR3 loop reads CSAKLADTQYF. In DNA, the CDR3 is TGCAGTGCCAAACTAGCAGATACGCAGTATTTT.

This sequence joins TRBV19 and TRBJ1-1; 8 nucleotides agree with TRBD1. Trimming removed 8 bases from V and 3 bases from J; junction bases left unmatched: 11. The germline V gene encodes CDR1 LNHDA and CDR2 SQIVND (reference sequence). The CDR3 is 15 residues long. The CDR3 nucleotides are TGTGCCAGTCAGATGACAGGGGCGGGTTACACTGAAGCTTTCTTT. It codes for CASQMTGAGYTEAFF.

The rearrangement joins TRBV18 to TRBJ2-1; D not resolved. This CDR3 contains 14 residues. Trimming stripped 3 bases from V and 10 bases from J, with 16 bases between. The V gene's germline CDR1 is KGHSH and CDR2 LQKENI. This chain's CDR3 is CASSPNTGPGEQFF. CDR3 sequence (DNA): TGTGCCAGCTCACCGAATACGGGTCCCGGGGAGCAGTTCTTC. Supplemented by reference TRBV18 and TRBJ2-1, the full variable domain reads NAGVMQNPRHLVRRRGQEARLRCSPMKGHSHVYWYRQLPEEGLKFMVYLQKENIIDESGMPKERFSAEFPKEGPSILRIQQVVRGDSAAYFCASSPNTGPGEQFFGPGTRLTVL.

This clone was counted only a few times. J is TRBJ2-1 and V is TRBV6-1; no definite D call. CDR3 size: 13 residues. Germline loops: CDR1 MNHNS, CDR2 SASEGT. With 1 base removed from V and 2 bases from J, the gap between germline ends came to 3 bases. The CDR3 spells CASSEGTYNEQFF. Written as DNA, the CDR3 is TGTGCCAGCAGTGAAGGTACCTACAATGAGCAGTTCTTC.

This chain's CDR3 is CASTYTPWGDQPQHF. CDR3 DNA: TGTGCCAGTACCTACACCCCTTGGGGTGATCAGCCCCAGCATTTT. The rearrangement links TRBV19 to TRBJ1-5; D is uncertain. The CDR3 loop spans 15 amino acids. Germline CDR1 and CDR2: LNHDA and SQIVND (reference sequence). V was pared by 7 bases and J by 5 bases, with 18 bases between.

The chain has TRBV5-5 and TRBJ1-5; D unclear. V dropped 8 bases and J dropped 3 bases, with 15 bases sitting between them. CDR3 length: 14 amino acids. The germline V gene encodes CDR1 SGHKS and CDR2 YYEKEE (reference sequence). The CDR3 loop reads CASKLGANNQPQHF. Written as DNA, the CDR3 is TGTGCCAGTAAGTTGGGCGCGAACAATCAGCCCCAGCATTTT. The full variable domain, its missing parts supplied by reference TRBV5-5 and TRBJ1-5, is DAGVTQSPTHLIKTRGQQVTLRCSPISGHKSVSWYQQVLGQGPQFIFQYYEKEERGRGNFPDRFSARQFPNYSSELNVNALLLGDSALYLCASKLGANNQPQHFGDGTRLSIL.

The J gene is TRBJ1-5, the V gene TRBV21-1; TRBD1 is the table's D call and was not checked against the DNA. TRBV21-1 is a pseudogene segment. The CDR3 contains 15 residues. This CDR3 reads CASSAVQGAGQPQHF. The CDR3 nucleotides are TGTGCCAGCAGCGCCGTACAGGGGGCGGGTCAGCCCCAGCATTTT.

This clone showed up just once. V and J are TRBV20-1 and TRBJ2-5; D unclear. CDR1 and CDR2 from the germline V gene are DFQATT and SNEGSKA (reference sequence). The CDR3 loop spans 11 amino acids. The CDR3: CSFYFLETQYF. For the CDR3, the DNA is TGCAGCTTCTACTTCTTGGAGACCCAGTACTTC.

CDR3 in amino acids: CASSYYQGQGGELFF. The CDR3 DNA sequence: TGTGCCAGCAGTTACTATCAGGGTCAGGGCGGGGAGCTGTTTTTT. The chain employs TRBV11-2 and TRBJ2-2; D may be TRBD1 (5 bases). The CDR3 sequence is 15 residues long. CDR1 and CDR2 from the germline V gene are SGHAT and FQNNGV. With 6 bases removed from V and 7 bases from J, the gap between germline ends came to 18 bases.

The chain recombines TRBV7-3 with TRBJ2-2; the D gene is possibly TRBD2 (6 bases). The germline V and J ends were trimmed by 1 base and 4 bases, with 10 bases remaining between them. The CDR3 is made up of 15 amino acids. From germline, CDR1 is SGHTA and CDR2 FQGTGA. The CDR3 reads CASSLSGTSTGELFF. CDR3 nucleotides: TGTGCCAGCAGCTTAAGCGGGACGAGCACCGGGGAGCTGTTTTTT.

This clone has more than one count but fewer than ten. The chain employs TRBV5-8 and TRBJ2-1; tentative D call: TRBD2 (6 bases). The CDR3 consists of 14 residues. The germline CDR1 and CDR2 sequences are SGHTS and YDEGEE. Trimming shortened V by 3 bases and J by 1 base, and 8 bases separated the two germline ends. The CDR3 nucleotides read TGTGCCAGCAGCTCCGGGGGTTCCTACAATGAGCAGTTCTTC. It codes for CASSSGGSYNEQFF.

The chain recombines TRBV9 with TRBJ1-4, with D unresolved. CDR1 and CDR2 from the germline V gene are SGDLS and YYNGEE. The V gene lost 5 bases and the J gene lost 8 bases, with 13 bases spanning the gap. CDR3 length: 13 amino acids. The CDR3 is CASSSYPGEKLFF. In nucleotides, the CDR3 is TGTGCCAGCAGTTCATACCCCGGAGAAAAACTGTTTTTT.

The chain joins TRBV30 to TRBJ1-5; TRBD1 agrees at 7 bases. The germline gives CDR1 GTSNPN, CDR2 SVGIG (reference sequence). This CDR3 contains 16 residues. Losses at the gene ends were 2 bases for V and 1 base for J; bases not matched to a gene: 8. The CDR3: CAWSPSRGYSNQPQHF. The CDR3 coding sequence is TGTGCCTGGAGTCCATCCAGGGGGTACAGCAATCAGCCCCAGCATTTT.

The J gene is TRBJ1-6, the V gene TRBV6-1, with 9 bases fitting TRBD1. The CDR3 runs 15 residues. With 6 bases clipped from V and 8 bases from J, the junction kept 8 bases outside the gene matches. Germline lookup yields CDR1 MNHNS and CDR2 SASEGT. CDR3 sequence reads: CASRPTGTGYSPLHF. CDR3 nucleotide sequence: TGTGCCAGCAGACCTACGGGGACAGGGTATTCACCCCTCCACTTT.

This chain joins TRBV6-6 and TRBJ2-7; possibly TRBD2 for D (7 bases). The CDR3 has 12 amino acids. Trimming shortened V by 5 bases and J by 7 bases, and 12 bases separated the two germline ends. Looked up from germline, CDR1 is MNHNY and CDR2 is SVGAGI (reference sequence). The CDR3 region has the DNA TGTGCCAGCAGTCTCAGGGGAGGGGAGCAGTACTTC. It specifies CASSLRGGEQYF.

The chain carries TRBV29-1 and TRBJ1-1, with D tentatively TRBD1 (5 bases). CDR1 is SQVTM, CDR2 ANQGSEA, per germline. Between the trimmed V and J ends, which lost 2 bases and 8 bases, there was a span of 21 bases. The CDR3 consists of 15 residues. The CDR3 DNA is TGCAGCGTTGAACCCCGTGGGGGGGGTGTATCGGAAGCTTTCTTT. It translates to CSVEPRGGGVSEAFF.

This clone was seen once. The chain carries TRBV2 and TRBJ1-2; no clear D gene. Germline values: CDR1 SNHLY, CDR2 FYNNEI. This CDR3 comprises 13 residues. V dropped 4 bases and J dropped 8 bases, with 14 bases sitting between them. The CDR3 reads CASSVRSEGGYTF. The CDR3 DNA is TGTGCCAGCAGTGTGCGGTCAGAAGGCGGCTACACCTTC.

The chain couples TRBV7-2 to TRBJ2-3, with 11 bases fitting TRBD2. V gave up 2 bases and J gave up 2 bases; unmatched junction bases: 3. Germline V lookup: CDR1 SGHTA, CDR2 FQGNSA. The CDR3 has 16 amino acids. CDR3 protein: CASSLLTSGNTDTQYF. CDR3 coding DNA: TGTGCCAGCAGCTTATTGACTAGCGGGAACACAGATACGCAGTATTTT.